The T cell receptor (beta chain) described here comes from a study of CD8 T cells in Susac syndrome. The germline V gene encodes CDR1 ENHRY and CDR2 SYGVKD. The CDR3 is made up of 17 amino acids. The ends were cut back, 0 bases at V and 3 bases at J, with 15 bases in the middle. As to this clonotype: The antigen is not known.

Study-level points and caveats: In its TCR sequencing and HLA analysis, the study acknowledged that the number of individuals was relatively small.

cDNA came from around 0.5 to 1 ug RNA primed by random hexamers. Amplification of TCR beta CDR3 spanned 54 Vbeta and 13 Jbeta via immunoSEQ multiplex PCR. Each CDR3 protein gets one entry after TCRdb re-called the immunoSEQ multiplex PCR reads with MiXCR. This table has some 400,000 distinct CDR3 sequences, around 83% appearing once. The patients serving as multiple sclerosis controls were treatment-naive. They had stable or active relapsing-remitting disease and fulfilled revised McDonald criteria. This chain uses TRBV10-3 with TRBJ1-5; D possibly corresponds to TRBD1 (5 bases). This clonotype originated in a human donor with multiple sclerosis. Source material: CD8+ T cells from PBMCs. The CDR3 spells CAISESGVGRNNQPQHF. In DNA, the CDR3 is TGTGCCATCAGTGAGTCAGGGGTGGGACGGAACAATCAGCCCCAGCATTTT.